This T cell receptor beta chain was identified in a study of Graves' ophthalmopathy and Graves' hyperthyroidism. This clonotype was seen repeatedly, ten times or more. This CDR3 comprises 14 residues. Trimming took 5 bases from V and 1 from J, leaving 11 bases between them. Germline V gene data show CDR1 as SEHNR and CDR2 as FQNEAQ (reference sequence). Beta-chain TCR CDR3 regions were amplified from RNA transcripts. In the first round, RT-PCR was carried out with HTBI primers, and a multiplex PCR formed the second round. Each CDR3 protein is one row after TCRdb ran MiXCR on the multiplex PCR reads. The repertoire holds approximately 700,000 distinct CDR3 sequences, with 40% as singletons.

The origin of this receptor is an adult man with Graves' ophthalmopathy. The V gene is TRBV7-9, the J gene TRBJ1-1; weak D call: TRBD1 (5 bases). Input material: peripheral blood. CDR3 sequence (DNA): TGTGCCAGCAGCAGAATTGGGGCGAACACTGAAGCTTTCTTT. Translated, it gives CASSRIGANTEAFF.